Sequencing of this T cell receptor (beta chain) was carried out in a study of T cells after yellow fever vaccination (dated by TCRdb to between 2019 and 2020). For the wider study: Using CD3, CD45RA, CCR7 and CD95 staining, memory subsets (EM, EMRA, CM and Tscm) were sorted on a BD FACS Aria III. Libraries from fractions with low cell numbers were prepared with the SMART-Seq v4 Ultra Low Input RNA kit. Bulk TCR alpha and beta repertoires were sequenced longitudinally to track T-cell clones before and after primary and booster YFV17D yellow fever vaccination. Two healthy male donors, one aged 18 to 29 and one aged 30 to 40 years, were included in the cohort. Blood was drawn at multiple timepoints before and after primary and secondary immunization, with bulk PBMC replicates and cell subsets isolated. Memory subsets were sorted on days 0, 15 and 45 and at 18 months following primary vaccination, and on days 0, 15 and 45 following the 30-year booster. Broad study findings and their caveats: After the booster, most clones that had expanded after primary vaccination were detected again (approximately 97% of CD4 and 70% to 90% of CD8), suggesting broad maintenance of memory. Compared with the primary T-cell response, the secondary T-cell response was weaker but faster, peaking on day 5 rather than day 15. Because the study included only two donors, the extent to which the findings can be generalized is limited. FACS-sorted repertoires could contain abundant contaminating clonotypes from the bulk population, so computational filtering was required. On day 0, almost all vaccine-responding clonotypes were found to be below detection in the sorted memory subsets. A small fraction of clonotypes showed up in both the CD4 and CD8 compartments, probably as a result of convergent recombination.

This clonotype occurred many times. Nothing much larger sits one base from this clone, and base qualities are not available. TCR cDNA was made using 5'RACE template switching, a step that added a universal primer site and unique molecular identifiers. Priming of cDNA synthesis was performed from both the TCR alpha and TCR beta constant segments. Two PCR steps were used to amplify libraries, with sample barcodes and sequencing adapters being added in the second step. Libraries were sequenced on Illumina HiSeq 2500 (2x100 bp) or NovaSeq (2x150 bp). In the paper's pipeline: MIGEC was used to demultiplex reads and collapse the reads into UMI consensus sequences, and MiXCR was used for V(D)J alignment. Vaccine-responding clonotypes were defined with edgeR using replicate PBMC samples, requiring FDR below 0.01 and a log2 fold change above 5 up to day 15. Bulk clonotypes were assigned CD4 or CD8 identity according to which sequenced CD4 or CD8 repertoire held them at higher abundance. To estimate how each clone was distributed across memory phenotypes, clonotype frequencies in memory subsets were weighted by FACS-sorted cell numbers. The raw public reads went through TCRdb reprocessing: fastp at Q25, MiXCR clone calling, in-frame beta chains kept. One record per CDR3 amino acid sequence lists the most common genes and DNA. TCRdb, not the original authors, processed these V and J calls. The sample data list about 13,000 distinct CDR3 sequences, and under 5.5% of these were observed just once. 51% of the sample lies in the top ten.

Interpreted using the paper, the treatment or condition label stands for: live attenuated yellow fever vaccine strain. PBMCs were isolated from peripheral blood using a standard Ficoll-Paque protocol. For sorted memory subsets, RNA extraction was done with the RNeasy Micro Kit. There are 11 amino acids in the CDR3, from cysteine to phenylalanine inclusive. Only the CDR3 DNA stays, 33 bases, in frame from base 1. V loses 8 bases at its end and J loses 7 bases; junction bases beyond the gene matches: 4. As encoded in the germline V gene (reference sequence), CDR1 is DFQATT while CDR2 is SNEGSKA. The sequence joins TRBV20-1 to TRBJ1-2, with 10 bases matching TRBD1. The clonotype comes from a young man who received the YFV17D yellow fever vaccine. Sequenced here: PBMCs, either bulk or a sorted T-cell subset (CD4+, CD8+, memory, or dextramer-sorted; not recorded which), sampled 45 days after the yellow fever booster vaccination. The CDR3 corresponds to CSRQGAVGYTF. The nucleotides read TGCAGTCGACAGGGGGCAGTTGGCTACACCTTC.